This T cell receptor (beta chain) stems from a study of T cell repertoires in cytomegalovirus infection. General study findings and limits: CMV-specific TCR beta clonotypes restricted by HLA-C dominated the ex vivo response.

As regards this clonotype: Its matching antigen is unknown.

Using its own MiXCR run on the reads, TCRdb lists one record per CDR3 protein. The table records approximately 110,000 distinct CDR3 sequences, under 55% of them present only once. The sample in question was CD8+ T cells from cultured PBMCs, obtained from culture after CMV antigen stimulation. This receptor was taken from a human donor in good health (CMV status not recorded). Some clones in this sample may be carry-over from other donors' samples.

CDR3 DNA: TGTGCCAGCAGCTTAGTACCGGGCGGCTCCTACAATGAGCAGTTCTTC. Translating it yields CASSLVPGGSYNEQFF. The chain has TRBV7-8 and TRBJ2-1; D not resolved. CDR3 length equals 16 residues. The V end lost 1 base, the J end lost 0 bases, and 10 bases lay between the germline ends. Germline values: CDR1 SGHVS, CDR2 FQNEAQ. The whole variable domain, filled in from reference TRBV7-8 and TRBJ2-1, reads GAGVSQSPRYKVAKRGQDVALRCDPISGHVSLFWYQQALGQGPEFLTYFQNEAQLDKSGLPSDRFFAERPEGSVSTLKIQRTQQEDSAVYLCASSLVPGGSYNEQFFGPGTRLTVL.